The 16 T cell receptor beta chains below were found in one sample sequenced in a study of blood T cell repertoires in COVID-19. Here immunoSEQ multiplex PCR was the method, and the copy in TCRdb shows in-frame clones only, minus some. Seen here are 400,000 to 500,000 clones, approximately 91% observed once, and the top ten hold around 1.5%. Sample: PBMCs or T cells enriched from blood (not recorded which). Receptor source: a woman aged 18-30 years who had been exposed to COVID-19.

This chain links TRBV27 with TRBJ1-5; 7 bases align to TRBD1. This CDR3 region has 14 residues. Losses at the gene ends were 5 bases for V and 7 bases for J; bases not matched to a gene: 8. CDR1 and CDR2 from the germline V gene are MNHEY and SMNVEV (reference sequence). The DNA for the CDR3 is TGTGCCAGCAGTCTCCGGGCAGGGGGACAGCCCCAGCATTTT. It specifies CASSLRAGGQPQHF.

CDR3 in amino acids: CASSPLSVEANVLTF. The CDR3, as DNA: TGTGCCAGCAGCCCTCTGAGCGTAGAGGCCAACGTCCTGACTTTC. V usage is TRBV28 and J usage is TRBJ2-6; the D is unclear. The V gene lost 6 bases and the J gene lost 6 bases, with 15 bases spanning the gap. This CDR3 contains 15 residues. Germline V gene data show CDR1 as MDHEN and CDR2 as SYDVKM.

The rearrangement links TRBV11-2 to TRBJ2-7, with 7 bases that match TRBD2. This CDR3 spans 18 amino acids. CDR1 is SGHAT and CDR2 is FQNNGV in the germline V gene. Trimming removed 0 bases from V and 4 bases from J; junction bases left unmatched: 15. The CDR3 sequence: CASSLDLRESLGGYEQYF. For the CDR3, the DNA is TGTGCCAGCAGCTTAGATTTGCGGGAGAGTCTCGGTGGATACGAGCAGTACTTC.

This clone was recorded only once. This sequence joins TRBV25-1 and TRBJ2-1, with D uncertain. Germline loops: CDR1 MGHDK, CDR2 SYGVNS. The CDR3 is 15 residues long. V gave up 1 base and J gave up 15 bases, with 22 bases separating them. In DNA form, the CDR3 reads TGTGCCAGCAGTGAATTCTCTCCTTCCCTTCTTGTGCGGTTCTTC. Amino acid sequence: CASSEFSPSLLVRFF.

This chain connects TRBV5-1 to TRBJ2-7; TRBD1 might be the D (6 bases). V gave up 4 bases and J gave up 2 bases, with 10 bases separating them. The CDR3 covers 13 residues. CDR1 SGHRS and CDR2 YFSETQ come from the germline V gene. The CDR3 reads CASSRDTTYEQYF. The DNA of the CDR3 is TGCGCCAGCAGCAGGGACACTACCTACGAGCAGTACTTC. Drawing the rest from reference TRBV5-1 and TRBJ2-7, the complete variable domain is KAGVTQTPRYLIKTRGQQVTLSCSPISGHRSVSWYQQTPGQGLQFLFEYFSETQRNKGNFPGRFSGRQFSNSRSEMNVSTLELGDSALYLCASSRDTTYEQYFGPGTRLTVT.

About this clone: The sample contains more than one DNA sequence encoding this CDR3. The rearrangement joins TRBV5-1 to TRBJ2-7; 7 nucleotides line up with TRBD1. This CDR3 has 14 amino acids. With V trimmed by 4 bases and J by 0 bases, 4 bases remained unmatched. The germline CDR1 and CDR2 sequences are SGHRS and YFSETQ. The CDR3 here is CASSPRQGSYEQYF. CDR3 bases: TGCGCCAGCAGCCCCCGACAGGGCTCCTACGAGCAGTACTTC. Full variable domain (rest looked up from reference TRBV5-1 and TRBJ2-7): KAGVTQTPRYLIKTRGQQVTLSCSPISGHRSVSWYQQTPGQGLQFLFEYFSETQRNKGNFPGRFSGRQFSNSRSEMNVSTLELGDSALYLCASSPRQGSYEQYFGPGTRLTVT.

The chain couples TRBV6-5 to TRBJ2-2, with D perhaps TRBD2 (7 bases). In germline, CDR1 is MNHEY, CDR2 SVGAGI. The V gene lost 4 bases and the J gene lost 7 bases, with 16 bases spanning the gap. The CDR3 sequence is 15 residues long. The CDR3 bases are TGTGCCAGCAGTTTGTGGCCGGGGGGCGGCGGGGAGCTGTTTTTT. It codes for CASSLWPGGGGELFF.

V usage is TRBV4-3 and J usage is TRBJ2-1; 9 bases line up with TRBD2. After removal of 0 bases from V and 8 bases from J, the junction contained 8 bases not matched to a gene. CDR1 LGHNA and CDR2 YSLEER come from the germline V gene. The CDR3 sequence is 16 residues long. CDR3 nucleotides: TGCGCCAGCAGCCAAGAGTTGGCGGGGGGGCCAGATGAGCAGTTCTTC. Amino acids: CASSQELAGGPDEQFF.

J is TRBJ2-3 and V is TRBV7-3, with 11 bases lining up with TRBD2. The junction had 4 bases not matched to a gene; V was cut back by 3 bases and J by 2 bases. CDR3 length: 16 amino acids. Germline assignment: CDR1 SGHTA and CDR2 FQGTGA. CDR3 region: CASSFSGGAVTDTQYF. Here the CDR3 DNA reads TGTGCCAGCAGCTTTAGCGGGGGGGCCGTCACAGATACGCAGTATTTT.

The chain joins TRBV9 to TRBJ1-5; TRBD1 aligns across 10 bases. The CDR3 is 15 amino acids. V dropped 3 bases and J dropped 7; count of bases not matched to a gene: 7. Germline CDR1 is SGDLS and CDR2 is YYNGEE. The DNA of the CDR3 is TGTGCCAGCAGCGCGGACAGGGGGGCTGGCCAGCCCCAGCATTTT. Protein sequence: CASSADRGAGQPQHF.

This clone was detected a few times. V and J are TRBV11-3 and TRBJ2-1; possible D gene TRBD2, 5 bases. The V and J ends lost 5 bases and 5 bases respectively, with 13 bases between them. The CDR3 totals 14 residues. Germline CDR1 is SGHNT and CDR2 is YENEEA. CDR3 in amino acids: CASSTWTSNNEQFF. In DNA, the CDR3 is TGTGCCAGCAGCACTTGGACTTCGAACAATGAGCAGTTCTTC. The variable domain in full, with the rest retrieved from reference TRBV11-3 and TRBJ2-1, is EAGVVQSPRYKIIEKKQPVAFWCNPISGHNTLYWYLQNLGQGPELLIRYENEEAVDDSQLPKDRFSAERLKGVDSTLKIQPAELGDSAVYLCASSTWTSNNEQFFGPGTRLTVL.

CDR3 DNA: TGTGCCAGCAGCTATTTATCGGGCCTAGCGGGAGGAGGAACAGATACGCAGTATTTT. Its protein product is CASSYLSGLAGGGTDTQYF. The chain uses TRBV7-2 and TRBJ2-3; the match to TRBD2 covers 11 bases. The CDR3 is made up of 19 amino acids. Germline CDR1 SGHTA, CDR2 FQGNSA. J was trimmed by 3 bases and V by 4 bases; bases with no gene match: 15.

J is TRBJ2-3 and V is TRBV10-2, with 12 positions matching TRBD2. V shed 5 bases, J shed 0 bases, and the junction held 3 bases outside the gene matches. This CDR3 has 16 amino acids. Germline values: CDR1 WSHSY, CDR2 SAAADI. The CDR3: CASSLAGGTSTDTQYF. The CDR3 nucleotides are TGCGCCAGCAGTCTAGCGGGGGGGACTAGCACAGATACGCAGTATTTT.

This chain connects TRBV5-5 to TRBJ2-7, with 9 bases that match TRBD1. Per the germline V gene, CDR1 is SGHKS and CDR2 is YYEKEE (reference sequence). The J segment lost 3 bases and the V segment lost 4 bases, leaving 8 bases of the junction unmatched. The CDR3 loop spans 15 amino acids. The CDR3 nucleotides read TGTGCCAGCAGCCGCCGGGACAGGGATAACTACGAGCAGTACTTC. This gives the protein CASSRRDRDNYEQYF.

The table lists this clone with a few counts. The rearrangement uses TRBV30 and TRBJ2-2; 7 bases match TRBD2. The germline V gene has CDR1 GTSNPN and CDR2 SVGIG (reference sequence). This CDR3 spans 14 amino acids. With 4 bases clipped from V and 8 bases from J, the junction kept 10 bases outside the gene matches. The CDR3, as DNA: TGTGCCTGGATGGTCGGCGGGGGAAGTGGGGAGCTGTTTTTT. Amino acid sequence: CAWMVGGGSGELFF.

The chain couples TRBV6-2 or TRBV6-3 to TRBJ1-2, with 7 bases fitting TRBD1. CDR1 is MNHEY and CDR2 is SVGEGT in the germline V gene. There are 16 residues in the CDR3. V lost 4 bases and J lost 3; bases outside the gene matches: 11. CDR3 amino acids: CASSSTRNRGDYGYTF. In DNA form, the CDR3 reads TGTGCCAGCAGTTCTACCAGGAACAGGGGAGACTATGGCTACACCTTC.